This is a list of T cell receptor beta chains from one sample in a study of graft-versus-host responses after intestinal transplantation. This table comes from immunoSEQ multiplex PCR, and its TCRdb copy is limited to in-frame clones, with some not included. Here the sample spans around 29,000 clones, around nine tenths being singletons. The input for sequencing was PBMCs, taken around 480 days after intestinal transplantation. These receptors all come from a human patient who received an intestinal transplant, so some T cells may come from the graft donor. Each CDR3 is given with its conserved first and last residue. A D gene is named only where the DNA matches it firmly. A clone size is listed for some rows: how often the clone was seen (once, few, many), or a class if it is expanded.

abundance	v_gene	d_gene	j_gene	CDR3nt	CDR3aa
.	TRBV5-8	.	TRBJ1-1	TGTGCCAGCAGCTTCCGGGGAAGCGGGTACACTGAAGCTTTCTTT	CASSFRGSGYTEAFF
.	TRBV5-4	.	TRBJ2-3	TGTGCCAGCAGCTTCGGGGGTCTCACAGATACGCAGTATTTT	CASSFGGLTDTQYF
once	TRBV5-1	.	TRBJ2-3	TGCGCCAGCAGCTTGGCCCGAGGGGGGGCAGGCACAGATACGCAGTATTTT	CASSLARGGAGTDTQYF
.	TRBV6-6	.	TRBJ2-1	TGTGCCAGCAGTTACTTTAGGGGTAGCTCCTACAATGAGCAGTTCTTC	CASSYFRGSSYNEQFF
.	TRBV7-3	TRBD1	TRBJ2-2	TGTGCCAGCAGCCCCCTCGGACAGGGGAACACCGGGGAGCTGTTTTTT	CASSPLGQGNTGELFF
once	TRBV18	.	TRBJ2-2	TGTGCCAGCTCACCAATTGACAGCCTCATTACGAACACCGGGGAGCTGTTTTTT	CASSPIDSLITNTGELFF
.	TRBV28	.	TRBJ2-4	TGTGCCAGCAGGGCTACGTCGGACATTCAGTACTTC	CASRATSDIQYF
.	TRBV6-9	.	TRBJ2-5	TGTGCCAGCAGGGAATTTGGGGAGACCCAGTACTTC	CASREFGETQYF
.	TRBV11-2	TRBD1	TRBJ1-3	TGTGCCAGCAGCAATCCACAGGGGCCTGGAAACACCATATATTTT	CASSNPQGPGNTIYF
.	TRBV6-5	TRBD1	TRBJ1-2	TGTGCCAGCAGCCGACGGACAGGGTATAGCGGCTACACCTTC	CASSRRTGYSGYTF
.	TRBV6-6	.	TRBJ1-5	TGTGCCAGCAGCGAAGGGTCGAATCAGCCCCAGCATTTT	CASSEGSNQPQHF
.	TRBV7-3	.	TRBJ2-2	TGTGCCAGCAGCTTTATACGGCTCGGGGAGCTGTTTTTT	CASSFIRLGELFF
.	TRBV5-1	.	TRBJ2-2	TGCGCCAGCAGCTTGGACGGGTTCGGAAACACCGGGGAGCTGTTTTTT	CASSLDGFGNTGELFF
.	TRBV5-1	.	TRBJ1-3	TGCGCCAGCAGCTTGGGGACACTCGGCATGGGTGGAAACACCATATATTTT	CASSLGTLGMGGNTIYF
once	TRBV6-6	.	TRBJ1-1	TGTGCCAGTTCGTGGGAACGGGGAGCTGAAGCTTTCTTT	CASSWERGAEAFF
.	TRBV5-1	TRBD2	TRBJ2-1	TGCGCCAGCAGCTTGTTTGCGGGGGGCAATGAGCAGTTCTTC	CASSLFAGGNEQFF
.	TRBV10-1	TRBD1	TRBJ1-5	TGCGCCAGCAGCCAGGGGGCCCGGCGTTTT	CASSQGARRF
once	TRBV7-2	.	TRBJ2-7	TGTGCCAGCAGCTTCGCGGGTCTCAACTACGAGCAGTACTTC	CASSFAGLNYEQYF
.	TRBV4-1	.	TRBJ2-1	TGCGCCAGCAGCCAAGATAGGGGTGGGGCTAGGCAGTTCTTC	CASSQDRGGARQFF
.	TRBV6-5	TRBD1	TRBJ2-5	TGTGCCAGCAGTCCTAACAGGGGGATAGGGACCCAGTACTTC	CASSPNRGIGTQYF
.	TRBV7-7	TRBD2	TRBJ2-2	TGTGCCAGCAGCTTAGCTCTAGCGGGCACCGGGGAGCTGTTTTTT	CASSLALAGTGELFF
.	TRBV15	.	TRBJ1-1	TGTGCCACCAGCAGAGATAGGAGTGGATGGGCAGCTTTCTTT	CATSRDRSGWAAFF
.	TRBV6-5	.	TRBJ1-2	TGTGCCAGCAGTGATGTCACAAAGGAGGGCTACACCTTC	CASSDVTKEGYTF
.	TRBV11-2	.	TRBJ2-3	TGTGCCAGCAGCTATGGGTTCGGGGAGCCCTTGGAGGGTACGCAGTATTTT	CASSYGFGEPLEGTQYF
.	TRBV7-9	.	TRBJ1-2	TGTGCCAGCAGCTTCAATTCGGGAGCCGGGCATGGCTACACCTTC	CASSFNSGAGHGYTF
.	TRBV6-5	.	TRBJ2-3	TGTGCCAGCAGTTACTTTCCGACGCAGTATTTT	CASSYFPTQYF
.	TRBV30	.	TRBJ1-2	TGTGCCTGGACGGACACCGCTAACTATGGCTACACCTTC	CAWTDTANYGYTF
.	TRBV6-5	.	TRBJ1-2	TGTGCCAGCAACAACAAAACAGGGAGAGGTTATGGCTACACCTTC	CASNNKTGRGYGYTF
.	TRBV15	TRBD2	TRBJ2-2	TGTGCCACCAGCAGTCTAGCGGGGGGGGCCGGGGAGCTGTTTTTT	CATSSLAGGAGELFF
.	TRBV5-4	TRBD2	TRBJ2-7	TGTGCCAGCAGCCCGCCAGGACTAGCGGGAGGTAGGGAGCAGTACTTC	CASSPPGLAGGREQYF
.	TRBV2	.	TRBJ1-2	TGTGCCACGTACCCCCGGGACTTCACTTCCTACTATGGCTACACCTTC	CATYPRDFTSYYGYTF
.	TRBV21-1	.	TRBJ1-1	TGTGCCAGCAGCACTGAGCAGGGGAACACTGAAGCTTTCTTT	CASSTEQGNTEAFF
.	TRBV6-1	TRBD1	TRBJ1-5	TGTGCCAGTGTATCAGGGGGCTTGGGCAATCAGCCCCAGCATTTT	CASVSGGLGNQPQHF
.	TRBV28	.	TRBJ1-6	TGTGCCAGCAGCGCTTATATGGGGGCAGGTAATTCACCCCTCCACTTT	CASSAYMGAGNSPLHF
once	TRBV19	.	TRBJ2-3	TGTGCCAGTAGTCTGTCAGATACGCAGTATTTT	CASSLSDTQYF
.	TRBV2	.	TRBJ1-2	TGTGCCAGCAGGATGTCCTACGGCTACACCTTC	CASRMSYGYTF
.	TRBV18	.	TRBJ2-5	TGTGCCAGCTCCCCGAGACTGCAACAAGAGACCCAGTACTTC	CASSPRLQQETQYF
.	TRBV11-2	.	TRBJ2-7	TGTGCCAGCAGCCGGAGGACACCCTACGAGCAGTACTTC	CASSRRTPYEQYF
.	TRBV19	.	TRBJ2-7	TGTGCCAGTAGTATGTCGGCCAACTACGAGCAGTACTTC	CASSMSANYEQYF
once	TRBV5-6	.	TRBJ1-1	TGTGCCAGCAGCCCCCGGTTGAGGGTCACTGAAGCTTTCTTT	CASSPRLRVTEAFF
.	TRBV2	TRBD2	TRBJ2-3	TGTGCCAGCAGTAGCGGGGGAGGGTCAGATACGCAGTATTTT	CASSSGGGSDTQYF
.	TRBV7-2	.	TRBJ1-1	TGTGCCAGCAGCGAAGGGAACTTGAACACTGAAGCTTTCTTT	CASSEGNLNTEAFF
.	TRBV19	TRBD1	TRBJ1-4	TGTGCCAGTAGCGTGACAGGGCTTAATGAAAAACTGTTTTTT	CASSVTGLNEKLFF
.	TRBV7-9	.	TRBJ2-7	TGTGCCAGCAGCGCCGGTCATGGGCCCTACGAGCAGTACTTC	CASSAGHGPYEQYF
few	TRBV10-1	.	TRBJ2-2	TGCGCCAGCAGTGCAAACACCGGGGAGCTGTTTTTT	CASSANTGELFF
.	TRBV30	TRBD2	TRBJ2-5	TGTGCCTGGAGCGGGCAGGCGGGAGGGGAGGAGACCCAGTACTTC	CAWSGQAGGEETQYF
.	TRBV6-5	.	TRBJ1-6	TGTGCCAGCCGGGGCCCATGGAATTCACCCCTCCACTTT	CASRGPWNSPLHF
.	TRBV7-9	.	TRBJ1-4	TGTGCCAGCAGCCCACGGACGGTCGGCGCAACTAATGAAAAACTGTTTTTT	CASSPRTVGATNEKLFF